This T cell receptor beta chain is drawn from a study of blood T cell repertoires in COVID-19. About the research overall: Nucleic acid was either cDNA or gDNA, and it came from T cells, B-cell-depleted T cells, or PBMCs.

Methods used by the authors: Reference gene primer amplification gave nucleated cell count estimates. Some clones are missing from TCRdb's copy, which holds only in-frame ones; the method was immunoSEQ multiplex PCR. V and J calls and clone size are those listed in that table; D and trimming were worked out from the DNA. This table holds 180,000 or so clones, more than 70% found once. The CDR3 sequence is 14 residues long. V shed 1 base and J shed 4 bases, with 8 bases lying between them. Germline lookup yields CDR1 PRHDT and CDR2 FYEKMQ (reference sequence). The gene calls are TRBV13 and TRBJ2-1; D gene ambiguous. This clonotype was sampled from a woman in her twenties or thirties with acute or convalescent COVID-19. Source material: peripheral blood. Written as DNA, the CDR3 is TGTGCCAGCAGCTTAGCCCCCCCATACAATGAGCAGTTCTTC. Translated, it gives CASSLAPPYNEQFF. Supplemented by reference TRBV13 and TRBJ2-1, the full variable domain reads AAGVIQSPRHLIKEKRETATLKCYPIPRHDTVYWYQQGPGQDPQFLISFYEKMQSDKGSIPDRFSAQQFSDYHSELNMSSLELGDSALYFCASSLAPPYNEQFFGPGTRLTVL.